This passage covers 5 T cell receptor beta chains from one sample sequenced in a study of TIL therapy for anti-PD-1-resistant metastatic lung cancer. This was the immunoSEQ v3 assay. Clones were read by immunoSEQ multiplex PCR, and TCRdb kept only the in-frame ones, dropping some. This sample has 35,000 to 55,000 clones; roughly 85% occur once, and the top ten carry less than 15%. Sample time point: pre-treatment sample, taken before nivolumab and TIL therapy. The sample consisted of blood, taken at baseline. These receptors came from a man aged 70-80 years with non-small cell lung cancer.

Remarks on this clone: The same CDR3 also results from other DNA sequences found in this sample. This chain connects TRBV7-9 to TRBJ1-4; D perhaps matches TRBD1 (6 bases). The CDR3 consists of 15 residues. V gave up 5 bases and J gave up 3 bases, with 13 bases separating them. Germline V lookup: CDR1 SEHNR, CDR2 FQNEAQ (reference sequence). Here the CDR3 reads CASSNLQGPNEKLFF. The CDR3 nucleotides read TGTGCCAGCAGCAACCTACAGGGCCCTAATGAAAAACTGTTTTTT.

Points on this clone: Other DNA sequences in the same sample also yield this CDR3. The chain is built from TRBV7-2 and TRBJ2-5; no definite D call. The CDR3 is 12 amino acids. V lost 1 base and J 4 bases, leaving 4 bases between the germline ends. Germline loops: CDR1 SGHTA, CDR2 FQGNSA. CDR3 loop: CASSLVRETQYF. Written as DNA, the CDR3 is TGTGCCAGCAGCTTAGTCAGAGAGACCCAGTACTTC. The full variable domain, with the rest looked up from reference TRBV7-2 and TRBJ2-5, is GAGVSQSPSNKVTEKGKDVELRCDPISGHTALYWYRQSLGQGLEFLIYFQGNSAPDKSGLPSDRFSAERTGGSVSTLTIQRTQQEDSAVYLCASSLVRETQYFGPGTRLLVL.

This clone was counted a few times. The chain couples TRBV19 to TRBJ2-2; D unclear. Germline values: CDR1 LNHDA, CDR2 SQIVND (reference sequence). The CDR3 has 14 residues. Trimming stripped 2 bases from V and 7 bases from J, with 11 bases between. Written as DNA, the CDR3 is TGTGCCAGTAGTATATCCCGAGGTGGCGGGGAGCTGTTTTTT. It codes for CASSISRGGGELFF.

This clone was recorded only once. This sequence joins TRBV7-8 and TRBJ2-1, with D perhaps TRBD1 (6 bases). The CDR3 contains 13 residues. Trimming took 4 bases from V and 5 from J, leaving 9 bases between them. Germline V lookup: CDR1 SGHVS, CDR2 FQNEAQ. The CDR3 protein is CASSSWTDNEQFF. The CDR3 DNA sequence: TGTGCCAGCAGCTCTTGGACAGACAATGAGCAGTTCTTC.

CDR3 loop: CAIQWRDTQYF. CDR3 nucleotide sequence: TGTGCCATCCAATGGAGAGATACGCAGTATTTT. The chain carries TRBV10-3 and TRBJ2-3, with D uncertain. The CDR3 extends over 11 amino acids. Germline values: CDR1 ENHRY, CDR2 SYGVKD. Trimming removed 8 bases from V and 5 bases from J, with 8 bases in between.